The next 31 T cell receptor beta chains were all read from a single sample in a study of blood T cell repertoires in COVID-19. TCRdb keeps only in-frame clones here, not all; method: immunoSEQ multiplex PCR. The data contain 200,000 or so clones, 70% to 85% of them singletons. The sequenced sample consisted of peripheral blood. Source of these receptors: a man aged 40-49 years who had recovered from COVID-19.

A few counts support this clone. The CDR3 loop is CASSLWDRNTEAFF. DNA of the CDR3: TGTGCCAGCAGCTTATGGGACAGGAACACTGAAGCTTTCTTT. This chain joins TRBV7-9 and TRBJ1-1; 7 positions agree with TRBD1. CDR3 length: 14 amino acids. With 2 bases clipped from V and 1 base from J, the junction kept 1 base outside the gene matches. In germline, CDR1 is SEHNR, CDR2 FQNEAQ (reference sequence).

CDR3 loop: CASSEERGLGKAFF. The CDR3 DNA follows: TGTGCCAGCAGTGAAGAGCGGGGGCTCGGAAAAGCTTTCTTT. This rearrangement joins TRBV6-1 to TRBJ1-1; D may be TRBD1 (6 bases). This CDR3 spans 14 amino acids. CDR1 is MNHNS, CDR2 SASEGT, per germline. V was shortened by 1 base and J by 9 bases, with 15 bases between the two germline ends.

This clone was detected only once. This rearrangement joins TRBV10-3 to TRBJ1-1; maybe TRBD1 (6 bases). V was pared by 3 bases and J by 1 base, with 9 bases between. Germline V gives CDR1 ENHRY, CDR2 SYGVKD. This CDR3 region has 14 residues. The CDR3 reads CAISEIQGNTEAFF. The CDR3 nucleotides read TGTGCCATCAGTGAAATACAGGGGAACACTGAAGCTTTCTTT.

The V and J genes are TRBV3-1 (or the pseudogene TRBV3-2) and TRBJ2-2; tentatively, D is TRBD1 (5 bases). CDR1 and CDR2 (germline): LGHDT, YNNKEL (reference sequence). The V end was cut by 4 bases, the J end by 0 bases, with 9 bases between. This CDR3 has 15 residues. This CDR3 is CASSPRVTNTGELFF. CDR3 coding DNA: TGTGCCAGCAGCCCCAGGGTAACGAACACCGGGGAGCTGTTTTTT.

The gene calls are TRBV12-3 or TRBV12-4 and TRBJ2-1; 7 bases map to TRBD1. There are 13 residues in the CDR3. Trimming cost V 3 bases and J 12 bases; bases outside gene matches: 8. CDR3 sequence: CASSFSRQGGQFF. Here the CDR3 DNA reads TGTGCCAGCAGTTTCTCCCGACAGGGCGGGCAGTTCTTC.

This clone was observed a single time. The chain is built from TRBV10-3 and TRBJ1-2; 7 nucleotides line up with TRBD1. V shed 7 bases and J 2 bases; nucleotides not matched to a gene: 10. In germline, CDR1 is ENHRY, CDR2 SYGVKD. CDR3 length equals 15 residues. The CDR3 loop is CAINPGTATNYGYTF. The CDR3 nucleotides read TGTGCCATCAACCCCGGGACAGCGACCAACTATGGCTACACCTTC.

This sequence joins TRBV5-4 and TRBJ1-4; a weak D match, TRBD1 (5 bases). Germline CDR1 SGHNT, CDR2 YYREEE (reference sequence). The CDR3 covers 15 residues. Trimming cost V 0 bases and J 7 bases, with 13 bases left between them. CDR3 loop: CASSLAGRQGEKLFF. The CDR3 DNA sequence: TGTGCCAGCAGCTTGGCGGGCCGGCAGGGTGAAAAACTGTTTTTT.

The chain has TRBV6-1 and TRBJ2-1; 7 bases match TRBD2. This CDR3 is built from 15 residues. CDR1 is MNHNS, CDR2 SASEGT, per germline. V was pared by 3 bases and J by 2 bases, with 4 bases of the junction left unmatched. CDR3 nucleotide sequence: TGTGCCAGCAGTGACGCCAGCGGGACCTACAATGAGCAGTTCTTC. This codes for CASSDASGTYNEQFF.

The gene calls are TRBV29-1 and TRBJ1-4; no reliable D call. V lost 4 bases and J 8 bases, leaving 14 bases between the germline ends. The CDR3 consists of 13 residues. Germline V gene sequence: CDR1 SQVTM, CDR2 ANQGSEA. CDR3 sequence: CSVVGKEGEKLFF. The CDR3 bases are TGCAGCGTTGTGGGCAAGGAGGGCGAAAAACTGTTTTTT.

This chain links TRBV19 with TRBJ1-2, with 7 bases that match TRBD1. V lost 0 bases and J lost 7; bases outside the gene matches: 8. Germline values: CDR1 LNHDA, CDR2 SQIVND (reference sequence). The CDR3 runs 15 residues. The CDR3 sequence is CASSIEAQGFSGYTF. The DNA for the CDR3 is TGTGCCAGTAGTATAGAGGCACAGGGGTTTTCTGGCTACACCTTC.

The CDR3, as DNA: TGCGCCAGCAGCTTAATTATGAACACTGAAGCTTTCTTT. Encoded protein: CASSLIMNTEAFF. The chain combines TRBV5-1 with TRBJ1-1, with D unresolved. Germline V gives CDR1 SGHRS, CDR2 YFSETQ. V was shortened by 2 bases and J by 0 bases, with 5 bases between the two germline ends. This CDR3 has 13 amino acids. The full variable domain, its missing parts supplied by reference TRBV5-1 and TRBJ1-1, is KAGVTQTPRYLIKTRGQQVTLSCSPISGHRSVSWYQQTPGQGLQFLFEYFSETQRNKGNFPGRFSGRQFSNSRSEMNVSTLELGDSALYLCASSLIMNTEAFFGQGTRLTVV.

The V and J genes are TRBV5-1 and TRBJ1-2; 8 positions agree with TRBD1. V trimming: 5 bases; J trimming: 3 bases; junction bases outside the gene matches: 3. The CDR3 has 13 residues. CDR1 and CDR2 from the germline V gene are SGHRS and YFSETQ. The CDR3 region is CASREQGDYGYTF. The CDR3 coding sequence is TGCGCCAGCAGGGAACAGGGGGACTATGGCTACACCTTC. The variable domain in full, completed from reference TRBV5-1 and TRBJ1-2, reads KAGVTQTPRYLIKTRGQQVTLSCSPISGHRSVSWYQQTPGQGLQFLFEYFSETQRNKGNFPGRFSGRQFSNSRSEMNVSTLELGDSALYLCASREQGDYGYTFGSGTRLTVV.

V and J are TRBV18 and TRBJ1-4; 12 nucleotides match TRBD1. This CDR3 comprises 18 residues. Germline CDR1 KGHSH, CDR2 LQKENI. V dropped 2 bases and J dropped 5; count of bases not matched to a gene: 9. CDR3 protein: CASSPTWGQGAMNEKLFF. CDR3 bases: TGTGCCAGCTCACCAACGTGGGGACAGGGGGCAATGAATGAAAAACTGTTTTTT.

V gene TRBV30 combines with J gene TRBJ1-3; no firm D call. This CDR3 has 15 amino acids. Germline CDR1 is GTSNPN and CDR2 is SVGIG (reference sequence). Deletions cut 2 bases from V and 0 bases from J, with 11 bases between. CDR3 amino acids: CAWSRGFISGNTIYF. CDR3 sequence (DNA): TGTGCCTGGAGTCGGGGTTTTATCTCTGGAAACACCATATATTTT.

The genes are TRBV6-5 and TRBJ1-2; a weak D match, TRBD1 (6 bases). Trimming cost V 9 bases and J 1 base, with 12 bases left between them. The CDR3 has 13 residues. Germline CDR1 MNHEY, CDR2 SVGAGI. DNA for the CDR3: TGTGCCAGTTTCGACAGGAGTAACTATGGCTACACCTTC. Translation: CASFDRSNYGYTF.

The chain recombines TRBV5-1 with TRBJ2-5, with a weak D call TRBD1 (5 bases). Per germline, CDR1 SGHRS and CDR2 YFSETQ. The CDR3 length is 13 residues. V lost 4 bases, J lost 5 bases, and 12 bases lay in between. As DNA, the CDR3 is TGCGCCAGCAGCCAGGGATCGCGGGAGACCCAGTACTTC. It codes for CASSQGSRETQYF.

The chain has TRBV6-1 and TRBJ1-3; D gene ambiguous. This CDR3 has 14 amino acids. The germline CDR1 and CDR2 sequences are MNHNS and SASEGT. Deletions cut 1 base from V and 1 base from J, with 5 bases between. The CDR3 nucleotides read TGTGCCAGCAGTGAAGTTGTATCTGGAAACACCATATATTTT. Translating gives CASSEVVSGNTIYF.

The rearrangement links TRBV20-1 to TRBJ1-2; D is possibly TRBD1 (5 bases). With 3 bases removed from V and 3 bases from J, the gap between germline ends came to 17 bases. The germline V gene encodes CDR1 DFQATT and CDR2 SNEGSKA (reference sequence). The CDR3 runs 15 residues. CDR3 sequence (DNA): TGCAGTGCTAGTCAGGGTCCCCGCGTCGACTATGGCTACACCTTC. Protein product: CSASQGPRVDYGYTF.

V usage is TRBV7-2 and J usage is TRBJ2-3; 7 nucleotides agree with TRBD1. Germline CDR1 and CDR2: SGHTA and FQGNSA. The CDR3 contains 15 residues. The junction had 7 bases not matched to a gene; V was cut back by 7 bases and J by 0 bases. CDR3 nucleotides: TGTGCCAGCACCATTCCGGGACAGAGCACAGATACGCAGTATTTT. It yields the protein CASTIPGQSTDTQYF.

This CDR3 reads CASSLTGENTEAFF. DNA for the CDR3: TGTGCCAGCAGCTTAACAGGGGAGAACACTGAAGCTTTCTTT. This rearrangement joins TRBV7-2 to TRBJ1-1, with TRBD1 matching over 7 bases. The CDR3 covers 14 residues. J gave up 1 base and V 2 bases, and 1 base lay outside the gene matches. Germline V gene lookup returns CDR1 SGHTA and CDR2 FQGNSA.

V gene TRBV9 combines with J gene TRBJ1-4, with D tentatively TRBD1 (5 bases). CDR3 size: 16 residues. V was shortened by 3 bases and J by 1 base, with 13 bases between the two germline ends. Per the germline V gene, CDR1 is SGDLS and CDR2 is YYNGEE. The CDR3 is CASSGGRGGTNEKLFF. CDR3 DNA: TGTGCCAGCAGCGGGGGACGGGGAGGAACTAATGAAAAACTGTTTTTT.

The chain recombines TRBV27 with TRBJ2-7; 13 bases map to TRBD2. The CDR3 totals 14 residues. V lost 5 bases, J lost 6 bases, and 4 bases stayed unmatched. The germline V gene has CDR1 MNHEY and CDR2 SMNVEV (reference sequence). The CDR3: CASSLGLAGLEQYF. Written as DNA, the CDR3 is TGTGCCAGCAGTCTGGGACTAGCGGGGCTCGAGCAGTACTTC.

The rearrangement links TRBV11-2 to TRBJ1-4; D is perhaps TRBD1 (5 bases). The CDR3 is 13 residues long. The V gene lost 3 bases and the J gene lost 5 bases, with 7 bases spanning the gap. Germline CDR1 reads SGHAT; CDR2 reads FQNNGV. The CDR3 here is CASSFTGNEKLFF. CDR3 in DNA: TGTGCCAGCAGCTTTACAGGCAATGAAAAACTGTTTTTT.

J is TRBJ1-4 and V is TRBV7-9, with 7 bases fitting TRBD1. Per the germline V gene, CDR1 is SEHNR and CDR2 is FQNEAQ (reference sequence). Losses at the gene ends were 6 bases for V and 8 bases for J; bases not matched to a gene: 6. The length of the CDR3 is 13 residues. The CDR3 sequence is CASRRDSEEKLFF. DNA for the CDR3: TGTGCCAGCAGGCGGGACAGCGAGGAAAAACTGTTTTTT. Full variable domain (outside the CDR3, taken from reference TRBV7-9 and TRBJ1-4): DTGVSQNPRHKITKRGQNVTFRCDPISEHNRLYWYRQTLGQGPEFLTYFQNEAQLEKSRLLSDRFSAERPKGSFSTLEIQRTEQGDSAMYLCASRRDSEEKLFFGSGTQLSVL.

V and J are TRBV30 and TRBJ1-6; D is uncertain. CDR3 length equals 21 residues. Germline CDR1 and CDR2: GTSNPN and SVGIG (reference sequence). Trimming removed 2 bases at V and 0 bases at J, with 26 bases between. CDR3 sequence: CAWSIWAGASGTVSYNSPLHF. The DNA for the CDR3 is TGTGCCTGGAGTATCTGGGCAGGCGCCTCTGGAACCGTCTCCTATAATTCACCCCTCCACTTT.

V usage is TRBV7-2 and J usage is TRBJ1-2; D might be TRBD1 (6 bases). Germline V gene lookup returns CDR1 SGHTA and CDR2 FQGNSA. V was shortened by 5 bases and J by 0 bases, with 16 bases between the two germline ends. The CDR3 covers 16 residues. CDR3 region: CASSANGQNPNYGYTF. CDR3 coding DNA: TGTGCCAGCAGCGCTAACGGACAGAACCCTAACTATGGCTACACCTTC.

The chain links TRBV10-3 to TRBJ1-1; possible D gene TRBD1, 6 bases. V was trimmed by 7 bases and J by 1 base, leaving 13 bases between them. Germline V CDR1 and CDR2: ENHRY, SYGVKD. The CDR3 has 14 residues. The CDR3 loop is CAITVGGANTEAFF. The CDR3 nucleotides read TGTGCCATCACCGTTGGGGGGGCGAACACTGAAGCTTTCTTT.

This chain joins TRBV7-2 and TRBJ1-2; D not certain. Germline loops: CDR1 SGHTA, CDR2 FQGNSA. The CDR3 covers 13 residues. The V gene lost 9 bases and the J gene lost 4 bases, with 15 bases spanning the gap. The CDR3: CARLEATGYGYTF. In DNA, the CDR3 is TGTGCCAGGCTCGAAGCGACGGGCTATGGCTACACCTTC.

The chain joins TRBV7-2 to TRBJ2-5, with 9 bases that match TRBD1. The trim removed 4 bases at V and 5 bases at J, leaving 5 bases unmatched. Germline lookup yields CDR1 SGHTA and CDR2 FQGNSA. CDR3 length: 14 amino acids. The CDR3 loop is CASSSYRGRETQYF. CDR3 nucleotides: TGTGCCAGCAGCTCTTACAGGGGGCGGGAGACCCAGTACTTC.

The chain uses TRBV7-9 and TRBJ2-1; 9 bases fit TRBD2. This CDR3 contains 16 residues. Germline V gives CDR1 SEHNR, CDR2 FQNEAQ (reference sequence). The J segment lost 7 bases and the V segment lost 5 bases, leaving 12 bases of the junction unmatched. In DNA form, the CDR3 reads TGTGCCAGCAGCCCTTACGGGGCGGGGGGGAGGAATGAGCAGTTCTTC. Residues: CASSPYGAGGRNEQFF.

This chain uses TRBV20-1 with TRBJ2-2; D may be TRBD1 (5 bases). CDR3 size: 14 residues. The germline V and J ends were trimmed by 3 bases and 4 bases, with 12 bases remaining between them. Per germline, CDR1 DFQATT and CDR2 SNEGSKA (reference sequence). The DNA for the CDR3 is TGCAGTGCTAGTAGGGGTTGGAGCACCGGGGAGCTGTTTTTT. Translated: CSASRGWSTGELFF.